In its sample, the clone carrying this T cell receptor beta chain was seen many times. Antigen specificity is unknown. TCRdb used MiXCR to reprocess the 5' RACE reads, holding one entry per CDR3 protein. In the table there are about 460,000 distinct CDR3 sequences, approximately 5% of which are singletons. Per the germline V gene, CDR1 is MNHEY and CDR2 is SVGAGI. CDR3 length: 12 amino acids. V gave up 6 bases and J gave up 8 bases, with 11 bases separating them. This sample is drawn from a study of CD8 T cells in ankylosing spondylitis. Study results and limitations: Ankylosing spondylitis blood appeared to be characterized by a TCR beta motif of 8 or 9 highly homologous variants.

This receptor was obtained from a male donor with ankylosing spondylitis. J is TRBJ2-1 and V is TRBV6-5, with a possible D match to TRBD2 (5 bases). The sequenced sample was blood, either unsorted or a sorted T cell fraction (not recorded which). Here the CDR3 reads CASRTAGDEQFF. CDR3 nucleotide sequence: TGTGCCAGCAGGACGGCGGGCGATGAGCAGTTCTTC.